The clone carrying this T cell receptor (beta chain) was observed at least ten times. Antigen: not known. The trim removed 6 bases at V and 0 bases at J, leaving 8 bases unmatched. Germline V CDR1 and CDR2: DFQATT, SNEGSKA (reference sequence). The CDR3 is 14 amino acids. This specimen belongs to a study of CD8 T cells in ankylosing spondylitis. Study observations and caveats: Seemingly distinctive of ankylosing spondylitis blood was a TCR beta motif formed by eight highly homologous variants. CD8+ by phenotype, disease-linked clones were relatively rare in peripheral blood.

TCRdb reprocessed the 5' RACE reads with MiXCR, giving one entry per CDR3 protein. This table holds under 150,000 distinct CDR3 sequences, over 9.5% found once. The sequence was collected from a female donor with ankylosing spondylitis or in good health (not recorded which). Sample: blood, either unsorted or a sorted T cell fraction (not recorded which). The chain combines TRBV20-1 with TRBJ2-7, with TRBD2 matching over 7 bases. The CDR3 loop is CSAPSTSSSYEQYF. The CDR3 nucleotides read TGCAGTGCGCCCTCGACTAGCAGCTCCTACGAGCAGTACTTC.